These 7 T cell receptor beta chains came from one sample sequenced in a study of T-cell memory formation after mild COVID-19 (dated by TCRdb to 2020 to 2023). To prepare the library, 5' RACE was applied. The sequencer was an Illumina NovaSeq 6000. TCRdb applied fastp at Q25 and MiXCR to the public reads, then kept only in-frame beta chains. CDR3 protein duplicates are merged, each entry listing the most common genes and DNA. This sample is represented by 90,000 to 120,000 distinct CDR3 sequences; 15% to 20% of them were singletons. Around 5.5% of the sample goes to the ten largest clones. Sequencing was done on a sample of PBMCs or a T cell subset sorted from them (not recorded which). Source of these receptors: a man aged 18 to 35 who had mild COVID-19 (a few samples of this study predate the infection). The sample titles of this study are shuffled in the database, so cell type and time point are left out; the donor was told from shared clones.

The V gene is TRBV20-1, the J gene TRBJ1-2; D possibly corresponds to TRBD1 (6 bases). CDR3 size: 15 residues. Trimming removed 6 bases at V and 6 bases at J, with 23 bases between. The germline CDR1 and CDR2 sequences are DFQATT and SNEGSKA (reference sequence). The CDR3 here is CSAAVMGGRSHGYTF. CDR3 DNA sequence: TGCAGTGCAGCAGTCATGGGGGGGCGCTCCCATGGCTACACCTTC.

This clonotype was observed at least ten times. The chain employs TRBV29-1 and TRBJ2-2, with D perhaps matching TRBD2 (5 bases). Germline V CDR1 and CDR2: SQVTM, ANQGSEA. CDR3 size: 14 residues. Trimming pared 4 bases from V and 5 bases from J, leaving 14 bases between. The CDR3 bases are TGCAGCGTTGCTGCGAGGGCAGATACCGGGGAGCTGTTTTTT. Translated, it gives CSVAARADTGELFF.

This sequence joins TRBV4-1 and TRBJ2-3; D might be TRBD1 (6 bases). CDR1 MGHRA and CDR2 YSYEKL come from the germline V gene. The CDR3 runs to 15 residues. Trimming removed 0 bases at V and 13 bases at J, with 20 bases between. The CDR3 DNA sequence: TGCGCCAGCAGCCAAGAAGTTCCACAGGGAGTTAATAAGTATTTT. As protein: CASSQEVPQGVNKYF.

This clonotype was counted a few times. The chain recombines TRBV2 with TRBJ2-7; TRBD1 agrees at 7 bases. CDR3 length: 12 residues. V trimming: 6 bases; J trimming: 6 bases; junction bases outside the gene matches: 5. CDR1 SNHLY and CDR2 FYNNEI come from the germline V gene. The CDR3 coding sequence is TGTGCCAGCAGGATTACAGGGGCCGAGCAGTACGTC. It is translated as CASRITGAEQYV.

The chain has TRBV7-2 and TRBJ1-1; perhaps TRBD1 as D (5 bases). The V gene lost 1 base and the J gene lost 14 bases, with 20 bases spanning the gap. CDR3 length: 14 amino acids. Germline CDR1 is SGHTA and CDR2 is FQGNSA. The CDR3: CASSLEDTGGRRFF. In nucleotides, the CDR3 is TGTGCCAGCAGCTTAGAGGATACGGGGGGAAGAAGGTTCTTT.

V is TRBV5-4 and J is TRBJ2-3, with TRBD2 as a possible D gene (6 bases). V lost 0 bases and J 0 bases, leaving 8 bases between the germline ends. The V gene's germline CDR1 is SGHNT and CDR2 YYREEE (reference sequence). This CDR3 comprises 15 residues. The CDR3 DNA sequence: TGTGCCAGCAGCTTGGCGGGGACTAGCACAGATACGCAGTATTTT. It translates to CASSLAGTSTDTQYF.

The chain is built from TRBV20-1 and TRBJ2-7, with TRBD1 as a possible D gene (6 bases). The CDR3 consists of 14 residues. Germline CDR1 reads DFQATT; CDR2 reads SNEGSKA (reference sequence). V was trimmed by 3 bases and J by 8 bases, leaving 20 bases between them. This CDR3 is CSARSGLTGSQQYF. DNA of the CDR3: TGCAGTGCTAGGAGCGGACTGACAGGCTCCCAGCAGTACTTC.